The sequence of this T cell receptor beta chain was determined in a study of beta chain features in type 1 diabetes. Stem cell-like memory, regulatory, central memory and naive CD4+ cells were sorted via CD45RO/CCR7/CD25/CD127/CD95/CD27. Of the isolated RNA, all was reverse transcribed, and so the sequenced material was expressed TCRB transcripts. Sequenced by immunoSEQ multiplex PCR; TCRdb stores in-frame clones only, minus some. The data hold some 160,000 clones, with approximately 8.4% observed a single time. The germline CDR1 and CDR2 sequences are LNHDA and SQIVND (reference sequence). The CDR3 consists of 10 residues. Deletions cut 8 bases from V and 5 bases from J, with 6 bases between.

The gene calls are TRBV19 and TRBJ2-5; D gene unclear. Sequencing was carried out using central memory CD4+ T cells from blood. This receptor was identified in a woman aged 18-29 years in good health. The CDR3 bases are TGTGCCAGTCCCGGGGAGACCCAGTACTTC. Translated, it gives CASPGETQYF.